Included here is one T cell receptor (beta chain) sequence, with context. The sample has other DNA sequences that encode this CDR3 too. Repertoires were generated with immunoSEQ multiplex PCR, while TCRdb's copy carries only in-frame clones and drops some. Of 95,000 to 150,000 clones listed, about 90% are singletons. The ends lost 3 bases at V and 4 bases at J; junction bases unmatched: 1. The V gene's germline CDR1 is MNHNS and CDR2 SASEGT. The CDR3 is 14 amino acids. The sample comes from a study of T cell responses to AZD1222 COVID-19 vaccine. Sample: peripheral blood, taken on day 0 of AZD1222 vaccination. The source of this sequence is an adult in good health. V gene TRBV6-1 combines with J gene TRBJ1-5; TRBD1 matches 9 bases. The DNA for the CDR3 is TGTGCCAGCAGTGAGGGACAGGGTAATCAGCCCCAGCATTTT. Protein: CASSEGQGNQPQHF.